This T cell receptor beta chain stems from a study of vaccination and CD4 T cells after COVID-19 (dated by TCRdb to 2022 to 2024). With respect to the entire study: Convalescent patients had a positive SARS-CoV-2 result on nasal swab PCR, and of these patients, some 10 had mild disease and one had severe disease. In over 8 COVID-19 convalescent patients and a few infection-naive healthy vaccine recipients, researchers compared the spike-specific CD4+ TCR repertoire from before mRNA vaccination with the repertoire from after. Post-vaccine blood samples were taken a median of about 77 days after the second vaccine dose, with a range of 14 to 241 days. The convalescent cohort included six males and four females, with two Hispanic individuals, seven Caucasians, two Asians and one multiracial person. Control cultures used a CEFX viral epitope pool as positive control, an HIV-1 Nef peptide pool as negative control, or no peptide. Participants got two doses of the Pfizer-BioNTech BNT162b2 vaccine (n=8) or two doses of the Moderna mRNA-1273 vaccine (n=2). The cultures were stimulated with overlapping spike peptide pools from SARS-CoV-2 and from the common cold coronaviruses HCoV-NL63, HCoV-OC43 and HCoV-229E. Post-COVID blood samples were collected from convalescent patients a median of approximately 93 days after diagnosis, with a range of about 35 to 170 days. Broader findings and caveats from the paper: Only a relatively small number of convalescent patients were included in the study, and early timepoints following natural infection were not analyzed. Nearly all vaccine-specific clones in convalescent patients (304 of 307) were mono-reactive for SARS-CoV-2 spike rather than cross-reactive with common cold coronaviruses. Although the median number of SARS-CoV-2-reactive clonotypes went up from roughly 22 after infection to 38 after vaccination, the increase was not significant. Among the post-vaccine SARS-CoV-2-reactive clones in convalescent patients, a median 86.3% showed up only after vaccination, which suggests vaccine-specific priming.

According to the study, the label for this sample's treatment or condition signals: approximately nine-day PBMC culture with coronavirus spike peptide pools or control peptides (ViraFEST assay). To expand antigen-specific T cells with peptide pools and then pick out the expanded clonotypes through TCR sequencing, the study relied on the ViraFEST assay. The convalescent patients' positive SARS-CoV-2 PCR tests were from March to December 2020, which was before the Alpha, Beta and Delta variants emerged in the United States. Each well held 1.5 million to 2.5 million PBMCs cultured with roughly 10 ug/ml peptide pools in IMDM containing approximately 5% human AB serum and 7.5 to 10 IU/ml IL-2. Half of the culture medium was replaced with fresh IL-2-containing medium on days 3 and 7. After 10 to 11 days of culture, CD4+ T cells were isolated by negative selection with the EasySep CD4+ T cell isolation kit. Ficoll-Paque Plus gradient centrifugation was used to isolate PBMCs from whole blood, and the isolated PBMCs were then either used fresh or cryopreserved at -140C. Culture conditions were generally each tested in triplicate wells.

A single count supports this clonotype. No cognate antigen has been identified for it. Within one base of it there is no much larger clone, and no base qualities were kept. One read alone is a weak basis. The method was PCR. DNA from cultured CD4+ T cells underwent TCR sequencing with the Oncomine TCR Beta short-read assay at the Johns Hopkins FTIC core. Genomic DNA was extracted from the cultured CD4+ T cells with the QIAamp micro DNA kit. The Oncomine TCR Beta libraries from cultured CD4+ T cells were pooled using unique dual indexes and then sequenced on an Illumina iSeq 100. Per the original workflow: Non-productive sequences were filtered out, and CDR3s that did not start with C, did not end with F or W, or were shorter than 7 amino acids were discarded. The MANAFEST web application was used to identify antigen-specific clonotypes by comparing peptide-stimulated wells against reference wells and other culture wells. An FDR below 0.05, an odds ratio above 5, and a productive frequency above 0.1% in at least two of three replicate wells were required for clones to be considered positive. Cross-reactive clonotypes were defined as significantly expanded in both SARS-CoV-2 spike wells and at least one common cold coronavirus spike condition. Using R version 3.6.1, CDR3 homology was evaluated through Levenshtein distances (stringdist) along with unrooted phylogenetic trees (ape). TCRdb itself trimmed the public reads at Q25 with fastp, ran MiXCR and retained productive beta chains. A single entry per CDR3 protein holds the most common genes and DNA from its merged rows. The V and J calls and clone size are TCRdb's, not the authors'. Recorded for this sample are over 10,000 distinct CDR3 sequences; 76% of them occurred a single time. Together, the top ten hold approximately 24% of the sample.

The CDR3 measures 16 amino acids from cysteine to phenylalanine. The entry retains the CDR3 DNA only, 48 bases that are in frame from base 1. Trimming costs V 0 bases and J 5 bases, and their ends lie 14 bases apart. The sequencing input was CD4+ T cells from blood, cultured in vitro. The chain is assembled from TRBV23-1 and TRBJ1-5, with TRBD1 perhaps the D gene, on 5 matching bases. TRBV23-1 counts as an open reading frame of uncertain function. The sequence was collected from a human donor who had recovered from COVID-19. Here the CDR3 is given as CASSQSGGKWYQPQHF. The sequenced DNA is TGCGCCAGCAGTCAATCGGGGGGAAAATGGTATCAGCCCCAGCATTTT.